A single sample is the source of the 2 T cell receptor beta chains below, sequenced in a study of beta chain features in type 1 diabetes. TCRB transcripts that were expressed got sequenced, as all of the isolated RNA had been reverse transcribed. Assay used: immunoSEQ multiplex PCR; TCRdb lists only in-frame clones, some missing. The data contain 350,000 or so clones, roughly 21% of them singletons. Specimen: naive CD4+ T cells from blood. These receptors were collected from a young woman in good health.

The rearrangement uses TRBV18 and TRBJ1-5, with unresolved D. Trimming removed 6 bases at V and 8 bases at J, with 23 bases between. This CDR3 contains 16 residues. Germline CDR1 and CDR2: KGHSH and LQKENI. CDR3 in DNA: TGTGCCAGCTCGCCGGCCTCGTCGGGTGCCTACGAGCCCCAGCATTTT. This encodes CASSPASSGAYEPQHF.

The CDR3 region has the DNA TGTGCCAGCAGCCCCAGACAGGGGACCGGGGAGCTGTTTTTT. It translates to CASSPRQGTGELFF. V and J are TRBV7-8 and TRBJ2-2, with 8 bases aligning to TRBD1. Trimming cost V 5 bases and J 5 bases; bases outside gene matches: 4. The CDR3 is 14 residues long. Germline CDR1 and CDR2: SGHVS and FQNEAQ.